These T cell receptor beta chains were read from a single sample in a study of blood T cells in healthy people across ages. TCRdb used MiXCR to reprocess the 5' RACE reads, holding one entry per CDR3 protein. The sample has under 2,000,000 distinct CDR3 sequences; around half are singletons. Sequencing was carried out using blood. The source is a woman aged 40 to 55 in good health. Each CDR3 is given with its conserved first and last residue. The order of the fields is J gene, V gene, D gene, clone size, CDR3 protein, CDR3 DNA. D genes are given only for firm matches. Where a row states a size, it is once, few, many or the class of an expanded clone; other rows omit it.

TRBJ2-5,TRBV29-1,.,.,CSVEDLSAAAEQETQYF,TGCAGCGTTGAAGATCTTTCAGCGGCGGCGGAACAAGAGACCCAGTACTTC
TRBJ2-3,TRBV6-6,.,.,CATRGRVPILTDTQYF,TGTGCCACCCGGGGCAGGGTTCCTATTCTCACAGATACGCAGTATTTT
TRBJ2-5,TRBV7-2,TRBD2,.,CASSSSLAGKGETQYF,TGTGCCAGCAGCTCGAGCTTAGCGGGGAAAGGAGAGACCCAGTACTTC
TRBJ1-2,TRBV20-1,.,.,CSASLRGNYGYTF,TGCAGTGCTAGCCTCAGGGGAAACTATGGCTACACCTTC
TRBJ2-3,TRBV6-2/TRBV6-3,.,few,CASRSPGINTDTQYF,TGTGCCAGCAGAAGTCCAGGGATAAACACAGATACGCAGTATTTT
TRBJ2-3,TRBV6-6,.,few,CASSYSSSTSTDTQYF,TGTGCCAGCAGTTACTCGAGCAGTACTAGCACAGATACGCAGTATTTT
TRBJ2-3,TRBV27,TRBD2,.,CASSFWGGSTDTQYF,TGTGCCAGCAGTTTTTGGGGGGGAAGCACAGATACGCAGTATTTT
TRBJ2-1,TRBV5-1,TRBD1,.,CASSTGTGRGNEQFF,TGCGCCAGCAGCACCGGGACAGGGCGAGGCAATGAGCAGTTCTTC
TRBJ2-7,TRBV20-1,TRBD2,few,CSASAGGGSEQYF,TGCAGTGCTTCCGCCGGGGGGGGTAGCGAGCAGTACTTC
TRBJ1-4,TRBV6-1,TRBD1,.,CASSPFGTGLAGEKLFF,TGTGCCAGCAGCCCCTTCGGGACAGGGTTGGCAGGTGAAAAACTGTTTTTT
TRBJ1-2,TRBV6-2/TRBV6-3,.,.,CASSYRDGRYGYTF,TGTGCCAGCAGTTACCGGGACGGGAGATATGGCTACACCTTC
TRBJ1-5,TRBV6-1,.,.,CASSQDWTVSNQPQHF,TGTGCCAGCAGTCAAGACTGGACAGTGAGCAATCAGCCCCAGCATTTT
TRBJ2-3,TRBV3-1,TRBD1,.,CASSQDEYSPRQGKDTQYF,TGTGCCAGCAGCCAAGATGAATATTCCCCCCGACAGGGCAAGGATACGCAGTATTTT
TRBJ2-5,TRBV20-1,TRBD1,.,CSAKDRAETQYF,TGCAGTGCTAAGGACAGGGCGGAGACCCAGTACTTC
TRBJ1-2,TRBV7-2,TRBD1,many,CASSPTGYGYTF,TGTGCCAGCAGCCCGACAGGGTATGGCTACACCTTC
TRBJ2-4,TRBV7-2,.,.,CASSSVPRLKDRAKNIQYF,TGTGCCAGCAGCTCCGTTCCCAGACTTAAAGACAGGGCCAAAAACATTCAGTACTTC
TRBJ2-3,TRBV12-3/TRBV12-4,.,.,CASSVRQAPDTQYF,TGTGCCAGCAGTGTACGACAGGCCCCAGATACGCAGTATTTT
TRBJ2-7,TRBV18,TRBD1,.,CASSPSTGGPGYEQYF,TGTGCCAGCTCACCGTCGACAGGGGGCCCGGGGTACGAGCAGTACTTC